Listed below are T cell receptor beta chains from one sample, sequenced in a study of CDR3 diversity in severe acne. TCRdb passed the PCR reads through MiXCR, listing each CDR3 protein once. Here the sample spans about 85,000 distinct CDR3 sequences, roughly half being singletons. Sequencing was performed on blood. Receptor source: a male donor in good health, serving as a control. The CDR3 runs from the conserved cysteine through the conserved F or W. The D gene is left open where the match is weak. Size tells how often a clone was seen (once, few, many) or the class of an expanded clone, and some rows leave it out.

J gene	V gene	clone size	D gene	CDR3 DNA	CDR3 protein
TRBJ2-7	TRBV5-8	medium-sized	TRBD1	TGTGCCAGCAGCGCCGGACAGGGTAGCCCCTACGAGCAGTACTTC	CASSAGQGSPYEQYF
TRBJ2-7	TRBV9	many	TRBD2	TGTGCCAGCAGCGTAGGGGAGGGAAAGGCGAGCTACGAGCAGTACTTC	CASSVGEGKASYEQYF
TRBJ2-5	TRBV9	NA	TRBD2	TGTGACAGCAGCGGGGCGGACCAAAAGACCCAGTACTTC	CDSSGADQKTQYF
TRBJ2-1	TRBV28	NA	NA	TGTGCCAGCAGTTCACTGACAGTGATGAACAATGAGCAGTTCTTC	CASSSLTVMNNEQFF
TRBJ2-7	TRBV15	NA	TRBD2	TGTGCCACCAGCAGCCAAACTAGCGGGGGGACCTACGAGCAGTACTTC	CATSSQTSGGTYEQYF
TRBJ1-2	TRBV24-1	many	TRBD1	TGTGCCACCCGGCGGGGACAGGGGAGTGATGGCTACACCTTC	CATRRGQGSDGYTF
TRBJ1-1	TRBV2	NA	NA	TGTGCCACCCACCGAGGGAACACTGAAGCTTTCTTT	CATHRGNTEAFF
TRBJ1-2	TRBV25-1	once	TRBD1	TGTGCCAGCGCGAAAAGACAGGGCGCAGGGGGCTATGGCTACGCCTTC	CASAKRQGAGGYGYAF
TRBJ2-1	TRBV6-4	NA	TRBD1	TGTGCCAGCAGGGCCGGGACAGGGGGCGGCGATGAGCAGTTCTTC	CASRAGTGGGDEQFF
TRBJ1-1	TRBV20-1	many	NA	TGCAGTGTCGAACACATGAACACTGAAGCTTTCTTT	CSVEHMNTEAFF